The T cell receptor beta chain under discussion was sequenced for a study of T cell responses to AZD1222 COVID-19 vaccine. On this clone itself: The antigen remains undetermined.

Overall study findings and caveats: Recipients of two AZD1222 doses showed rising Spike-specific TCR breadth and depth. Variant regions that are unmutated are reportedly the target of nearly half of spike-specific TCRs. A mostly white British donor set with more females was recruited, and clonal diversity was possibly underestimated. At baseline, just a handful of AZD1222 recipients tested seropositive.

The germline gives CDR1 SGDLS, CDR2 YYNGEE. This CDR3 is built from 16 residues. The V gene end was trimmed by 4 bases and the J gene end by 2 bases; junction bases not matched to a gene: 9. Clones were read by immunoSEQ multiplex PCR, and TCRdb kept only the in-frame ones, dropping some. The sample lists 80,000 to 90,000 clones; 92% were seen once. The TCR sequence derives from an adult in good health. V is TRBV9 and J is TRBJ2-7, with 10 bases that match TRBD1. Sequencing used peripheral blood, obtained on day 0 of AZD1222 vaccination. CDR3 coding DNA: TGTGCCAGCAGCCCGCAATCGACAGGGGGCCCCTACGAGCAGTACTTC. This translates into CASSPQSTGGPYEQYF.